Included here is one T cell receptor beta chain sequence, with context. The table came from immunoSEQ multiplex PCR; TCRdb's copy has only in-frame clones and leaves some out. The data show 2 million to 2.5 million clones, over 85% seen once. The data originate from a study of shared clonotypes between healthy human individuals. CD8 cells classed as naive were CD45RO-negative and positively selected for CCR7, excluding terminally differentiated effector memory CD45RA+ cells. Sequencing input: naive CD8+ T cells sorted from blood. This TCR derives from a man aged 18 to 30 in good health.

CDR3 residues: CASRARGAITDTQYF. CDR3 DNA sequence: TGTGCCAGCAGGGCCCGGGGGGCCATCACAGATACGCAGTATTTT. The chain couples TRBV28 to TRBJ2-3; D might be TRBD2 (7 bases). Germline lookup yields CDR1 MDHEN and CDR2 SYDVKM. The CDR3 length is 15 residues. Deletions cut 6 bases from V and 2 bases from J, with 15 bases between.